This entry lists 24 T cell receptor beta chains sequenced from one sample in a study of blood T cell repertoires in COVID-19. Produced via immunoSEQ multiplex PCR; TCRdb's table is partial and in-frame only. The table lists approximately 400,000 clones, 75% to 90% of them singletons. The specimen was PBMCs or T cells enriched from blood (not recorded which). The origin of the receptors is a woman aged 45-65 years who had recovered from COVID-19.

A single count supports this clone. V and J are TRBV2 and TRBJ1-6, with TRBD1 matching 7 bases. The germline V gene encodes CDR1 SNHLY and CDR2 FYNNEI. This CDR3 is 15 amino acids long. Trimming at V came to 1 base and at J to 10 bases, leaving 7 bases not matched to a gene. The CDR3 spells CASSEGVTGPSPLHF. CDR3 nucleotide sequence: TGTGCCAGCAGTGAAGGGGTGACAGGGCCCTCACCCCTCCACTTT.

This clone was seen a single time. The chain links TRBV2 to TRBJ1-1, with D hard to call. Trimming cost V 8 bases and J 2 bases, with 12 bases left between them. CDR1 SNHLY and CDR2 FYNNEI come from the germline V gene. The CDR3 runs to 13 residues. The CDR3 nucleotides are TGTGCCAGCGCGAGGGAAACTAACACTGAAGCTTTCTTT. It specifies CASARETNTEAFF.

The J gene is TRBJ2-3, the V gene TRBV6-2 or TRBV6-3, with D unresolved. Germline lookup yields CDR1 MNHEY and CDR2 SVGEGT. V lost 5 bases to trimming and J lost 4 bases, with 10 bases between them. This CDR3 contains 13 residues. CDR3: CASSRNYADTQYF. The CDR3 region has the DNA TGTGCCAGCAGTCGGAACTACGCAGATACGCAGTATTTT.

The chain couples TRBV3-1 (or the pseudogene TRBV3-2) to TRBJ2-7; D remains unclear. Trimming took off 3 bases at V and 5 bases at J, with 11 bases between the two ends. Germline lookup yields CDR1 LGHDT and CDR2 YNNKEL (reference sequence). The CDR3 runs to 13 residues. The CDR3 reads CASSHRSPDEQYF. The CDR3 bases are TGTGCCAGCAGCCATCGCTCGCCGGACGAGCAGTACTTC.

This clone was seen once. CDR3 region: CASRRLAVADTQYF. CDR3 DNA: TGTGCCAGCAGACGACTAGCGGTGGCAGATACGCAGTATTTT. V and J are TRBV27 and TRBJ2-3, with 9 bases matching TRBD2. The CDR3 is made up of 14 amino acids. The germline CDR1 and CDR2 sequences are MNHEY and SMNVEV (reference sequence). J was trimmed by 4 bases and V by 6 bases; bases with no gene match: 5.

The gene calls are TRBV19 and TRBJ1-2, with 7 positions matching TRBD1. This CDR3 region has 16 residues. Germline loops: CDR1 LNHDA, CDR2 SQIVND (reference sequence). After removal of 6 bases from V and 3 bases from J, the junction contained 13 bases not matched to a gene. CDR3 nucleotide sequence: TGTGCCAGTAGCCTCCCCGGGCAGGGGGATTACTATGGCTACACCTTC. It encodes CASSLPGQGDYYGYTF.

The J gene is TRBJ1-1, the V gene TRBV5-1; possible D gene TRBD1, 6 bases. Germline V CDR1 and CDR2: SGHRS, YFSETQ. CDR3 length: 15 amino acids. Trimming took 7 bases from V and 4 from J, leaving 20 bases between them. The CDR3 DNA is TGCGCCAGCTCCTTAGAAACTACAGGGTTCACTGAAGCTTTCTTT. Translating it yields CASSLETTGFTEAFF.

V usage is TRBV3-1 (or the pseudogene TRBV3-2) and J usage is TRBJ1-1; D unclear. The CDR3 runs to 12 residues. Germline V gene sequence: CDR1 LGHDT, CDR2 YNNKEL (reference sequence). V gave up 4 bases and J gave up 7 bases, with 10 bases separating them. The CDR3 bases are TGTGCCAGCAGCCCTGTACGGGGTGAAGCTTTCTTT. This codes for CASSPVRGEAFF.

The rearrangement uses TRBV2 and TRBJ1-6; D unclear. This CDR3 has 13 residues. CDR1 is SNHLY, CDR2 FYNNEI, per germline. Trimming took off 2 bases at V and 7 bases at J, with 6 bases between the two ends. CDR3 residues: CASSERGNSPLHF. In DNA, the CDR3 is TGTGCCAGCAGTGAACGAGGAAATTCACCCCTCCACTTT. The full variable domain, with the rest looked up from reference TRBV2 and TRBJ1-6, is EPEVTQTPSHQVTQMGQEVILRCVPISNHLYFYWYRQILGQKVEFLVSFYNNEISEKSEIFDDQFSVERPDGSNFTLKIRSTKLEDSAMYFCASSERGNSPLHFGNGTRLTVT.

The chain's CDR3 is CASSLTDRSNGYTF. DNA of the CDR3: TGTGCCAGCAGCTTGACAGACCGGAGTAATGGCTACACCTTC. The chain combines TRBV7-9 with TRBJ1-2; weak D call: TRBD1 (5 bases). V was shortened by 3 bases and J by 6 bases, with 14 bases between the two germline ends. CDR1 is SEHNR and CDR2 is FQNEAQ in the germline V gene (reference sequence). The CDR3 runs 14 residues.

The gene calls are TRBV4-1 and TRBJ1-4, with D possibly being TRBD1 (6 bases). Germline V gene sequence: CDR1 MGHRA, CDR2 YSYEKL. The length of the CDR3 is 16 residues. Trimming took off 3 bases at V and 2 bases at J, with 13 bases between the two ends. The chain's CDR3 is CASSQSQGRTNEKLFF. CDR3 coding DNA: TGCGCCAGCAGCCAGTCACAGGGCCGCACTAATGAAAAACTGTTTTTT.

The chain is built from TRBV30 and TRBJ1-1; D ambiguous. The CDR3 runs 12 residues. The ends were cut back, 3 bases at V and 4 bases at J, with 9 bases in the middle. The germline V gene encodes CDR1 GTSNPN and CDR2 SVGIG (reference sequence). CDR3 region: CAWRGPVTEAFF. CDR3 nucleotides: TGTGCCTGGAGGGGCCCGGTCACTGAAGCTTTCTTT.

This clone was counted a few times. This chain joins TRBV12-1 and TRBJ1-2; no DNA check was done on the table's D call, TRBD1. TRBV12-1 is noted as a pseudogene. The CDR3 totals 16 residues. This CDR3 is CASAPPTGGGLQGYTF. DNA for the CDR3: TGTGCCAGCGCACCCCCAACAGGGGGCGGTCTGCAGGGCTACACCTTC.

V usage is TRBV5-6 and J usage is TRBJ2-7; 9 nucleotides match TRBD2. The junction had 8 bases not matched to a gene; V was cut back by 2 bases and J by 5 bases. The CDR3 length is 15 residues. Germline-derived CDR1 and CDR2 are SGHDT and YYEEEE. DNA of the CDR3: TGTGCCAGCAGCTTTCGGTCGCGGGGGGGAGACGAGCAGTACTTC. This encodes CASSFRSRGGDEQYF.

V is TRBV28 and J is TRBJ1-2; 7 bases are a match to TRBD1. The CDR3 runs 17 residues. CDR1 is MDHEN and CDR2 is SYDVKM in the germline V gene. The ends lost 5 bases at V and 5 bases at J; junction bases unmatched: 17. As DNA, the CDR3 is TGTGCCAGCAGTCCTCTCCCCACGACAGGGCAGAAATATGGCTACACCTTC. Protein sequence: CASSPLPTTGQKYGYTF.

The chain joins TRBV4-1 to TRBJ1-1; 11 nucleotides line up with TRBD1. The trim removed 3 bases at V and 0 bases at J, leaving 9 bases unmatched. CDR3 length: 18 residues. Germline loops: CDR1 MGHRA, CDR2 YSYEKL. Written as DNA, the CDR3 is TGCGCCAGCAGCCACAGTCGGACAGGGGGCTTCATGAACACTGAAGCTTTCTTT. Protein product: CASSHSRTGGFMNTEAFF.

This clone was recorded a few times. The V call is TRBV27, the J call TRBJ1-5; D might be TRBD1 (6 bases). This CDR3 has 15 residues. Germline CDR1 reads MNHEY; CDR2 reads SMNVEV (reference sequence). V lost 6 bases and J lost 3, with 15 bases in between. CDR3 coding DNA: TGTGCCAGCAGAGATCTAGGGGGATACAATCAGCCCCAGCATTTT. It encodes CASRDLGGYNQPQHF.

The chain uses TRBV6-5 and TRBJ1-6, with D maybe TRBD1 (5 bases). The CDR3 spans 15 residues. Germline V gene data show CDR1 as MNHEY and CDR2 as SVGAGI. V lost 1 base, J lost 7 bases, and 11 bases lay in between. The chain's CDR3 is CASSYYKGLNSPLHF. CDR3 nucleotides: TGTGCCAGCAGTTACTATAAGGGGCTGAATTCACCCCTCCACTTT.

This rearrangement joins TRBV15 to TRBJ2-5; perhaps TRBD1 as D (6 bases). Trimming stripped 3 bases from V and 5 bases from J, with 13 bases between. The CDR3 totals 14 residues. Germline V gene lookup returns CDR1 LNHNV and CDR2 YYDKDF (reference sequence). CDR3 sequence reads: CATSRDGGSETQYF. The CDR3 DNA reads TGTGCCACCAGCAGGGATGGGGGCTCGGAGACCCAGTACTTC.

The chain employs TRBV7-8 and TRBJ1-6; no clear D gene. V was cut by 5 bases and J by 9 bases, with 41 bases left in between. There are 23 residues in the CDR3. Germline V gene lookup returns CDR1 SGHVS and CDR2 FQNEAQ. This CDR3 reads CASSGAQQQSGDLRPRGISPLHF. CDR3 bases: TGTGCCAGCAGCGGAGCGCAACAACAAAGCGGGGATTTGAGGCCCCGTGGGATTTCACCCCTCCACTTT.

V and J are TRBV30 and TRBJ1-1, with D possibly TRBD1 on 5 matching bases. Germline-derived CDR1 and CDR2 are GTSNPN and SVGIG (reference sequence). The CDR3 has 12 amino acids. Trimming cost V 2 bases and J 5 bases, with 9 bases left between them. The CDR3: CAWSQGATEAFF. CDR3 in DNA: TGTGCCTGGAGTCAGGGCGCAACTGAAGCTTTCTTT.

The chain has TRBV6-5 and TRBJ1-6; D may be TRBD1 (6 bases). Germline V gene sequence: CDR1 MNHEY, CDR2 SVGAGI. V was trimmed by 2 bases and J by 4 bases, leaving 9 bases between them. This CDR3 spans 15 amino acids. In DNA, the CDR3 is TGTGCCAGCAGTTACCTACAGGGTTATAATTCACCCCTCCACTTT. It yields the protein CASSYLQGYNSPLHF.

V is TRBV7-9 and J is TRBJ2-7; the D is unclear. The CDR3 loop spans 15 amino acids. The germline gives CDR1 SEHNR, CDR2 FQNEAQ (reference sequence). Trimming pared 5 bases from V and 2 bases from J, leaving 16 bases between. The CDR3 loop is CASSPNPGRTYEQYF. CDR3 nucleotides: TGTGCCAGCAGCCCGAACCCTGGCCGAACCTACGAGCAGTACTTC.

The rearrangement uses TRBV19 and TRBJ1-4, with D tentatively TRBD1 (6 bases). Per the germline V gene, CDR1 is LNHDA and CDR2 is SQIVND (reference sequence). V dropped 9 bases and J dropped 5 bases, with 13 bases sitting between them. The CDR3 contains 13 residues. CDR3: CASQDSPNEKLFF. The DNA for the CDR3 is TGTGCCAGCCAGGACAGTCCCAATGAAAAACTGTTTTTT.